This TCR beta chain was recorded in a study of somatic mutations in cytotoxic T cells in rheumatoid arthritis. General study points: Reported slight underrepresentation of TRBV07 in rheumatoid arthritis patients was not subjected to multiple-comparison adjustment. Some patients, about an eighth of the roughly 60, had a largest CD8+ clone that exceeded 20% of CD8+ cells. The CD8+ clonality of rheumatoid arthritis patients increased with age, whereas that of healthy controls did not.

Positive magnetic bead selection was used to isolate CD4+ and CD8+ cells; purity was checked by flow cytometry. As to this clone: The antigen remains unidentified.

Sequencing used immunoSEQ multiplex PCR; TCRdb keeps in-frame clones, though not all of them. This table has roughly 4,000 clones, 85% to 95% appearing once. V gave up 7 bases and J gave up 3 bases; unmatched junction bases: 1. The V gene's germline CDR1 is MGHRA and CDR2 YSYEKL. CDR3 length: 13 residues. The source is a woman in her sixties or seventies with rheumatoid arthritis. J is TRBJ2-2 and V is TRBV4-1, with 8 nucleotides matching TRBD1. The sample consisted of CD8+ T cells sorted from blood. This chain's CDR3 is CASTGGDTGELFF. CDR3 DNA: TGCGCCAGCACAGGGGGCGACACCGGGGAGCTGTTTTTT.